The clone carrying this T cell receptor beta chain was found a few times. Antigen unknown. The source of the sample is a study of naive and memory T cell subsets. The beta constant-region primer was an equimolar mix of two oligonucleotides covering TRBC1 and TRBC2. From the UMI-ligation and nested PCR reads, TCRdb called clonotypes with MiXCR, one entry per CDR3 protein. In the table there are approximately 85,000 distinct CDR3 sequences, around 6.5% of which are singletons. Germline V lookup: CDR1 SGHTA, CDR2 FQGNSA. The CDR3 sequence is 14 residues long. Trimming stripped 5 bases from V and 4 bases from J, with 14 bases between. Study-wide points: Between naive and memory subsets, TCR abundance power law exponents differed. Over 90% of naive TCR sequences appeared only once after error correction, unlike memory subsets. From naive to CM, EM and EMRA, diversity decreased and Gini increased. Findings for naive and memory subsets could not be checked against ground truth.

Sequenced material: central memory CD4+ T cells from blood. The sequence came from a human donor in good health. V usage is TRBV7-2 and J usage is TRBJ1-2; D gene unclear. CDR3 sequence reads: CASSARPEGYGYTF. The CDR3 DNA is TGTGCCAGCAGCGCCCGCCCGGAGGGCTATGGCTACACCTTC.